Each of the 28 T cell receptor beta chains below was sequenced from the same sample in a study of blood T cell repertoires in COVID-19 (TCRdb year 2020). The library relied on the immunoSEQ multiplex PCR assay. TCRdb stores this immuneACCESS table with in-frame sequences only. Part of the clones is absent; in the studies checked, under half of the shortfall reflects unresolved V genes, and no reason is known for the rest. In all, the sample holds some 110,000 clones, and approximately 81% of those were seen once. The ten largest account for less than 1.5% of the sample. What was sequenced was peripheral blood. These receptors were collected from a man aged 35-49 years with acute or convalescent COVID-19.

The rearrangement joins TRBV7-6 to TRBJ2-5; 10 bases are a match to TRBD2. Germline assignment: CDR1 SGHVS and CDR2 FNYEAQ. There are 15 residues in the CDR3. Losses at the gene ends were 5 bases for V and 5 bases for J; bases not matched to a gene: 8. This CDR3 reads CASSPRTSGVETQYF. CDR3 bases: TGTGCCAGCAGCCCACGCACTAGCGGGGTTGAGACCCAGTACTTC.

The chain recombines TRBV6-2 or TRBV6-3 with TRBJ2-1; D gene uncertain. The V and J ends lost 2 bases and 8 bases respectively, with 19 bases between them. CDR1 is MNHEY, CDR2 SVGEGT, per germline. The CDR3 runs 16 residues. CDR3 in amino acids: CASSYDLAVPEDEQFF. CDR3 nucleotides: TGTGCCAGCAGTTACGATTTGGCGGTCCCCGAGGATGAGCAGTTCTTC.

This sequence joins TRBV11-3 and TRBJ2-1; 11 nucleotides line up with TRBD2. Germline-derived CDR1 and CDR2 are SGHNT and YENEEA. Trimming took 11 bases from V and 5 from J; bases not matched to a gene: 17. The CDR3 is 17 residues long. The CDR3, as DNA: TGTGCCGCCTTGATGGTTGGACTAGCGGGCTGTCACAATGAGCAGTTCTTC. It is translated as CAALMVGLAGCHNEQFF.

This clone was seen a handful of times. The chain couples TRBV5-6 to TRBJ2-5; TRBD2 matches at 12 bases. Germline V gene lookup returns CDR1 SGHDT and CDR2 YYEEEE. The CDR3 extends over 14 amino acids. V lost 4 bases and J lost 4; bases outside the gene matches: 2. The CDR3 protein is CASSRGLAGETQYF. CDR3 bases: TGTGCCAGCAGCAGGGGACTAGCGGGAGAGACCCAGTACTTC.

This chain links TRBV28 with TRBJ2-1; the match to TRBD2 covers 7 bases. Germline V gene lookup returns CDR1 MDHEN and CDR2 SYDVKM. The V gene end was trimmed by 6 bases and the J gene end by 1 base; junction bases not matched to a gene: 15. The CDR3 is 18 amino acids. CDR3 nucleotides: TGTGCCAGCAGACCTTTGATGGCGGGAGTAAGGTCCTACAATGAGCAGTTCTTC. The encoded protein is CASRPLMAGVRSYNEQFF.

This clone has a single count. The V and J genes are TRBV2 and TRBJ2-1; D gene uncertain. CDR3 length: 14 amino acids. Trimming cost V 6 bases and J 0 bases, with 9 bases left between them. Germline assignment: CDR1 SNHLY and CDR2 FYNNEI. The CDR3 DNA reads TGTGCCAGCAGCAGACTCAGCTCCTACAATGAGCAGTTCTTC. It encodes CASSRLSSYNEQFF.

This chain links TRBV24-1 with TRBJ1-5; D perhaps matches TRBD1 (5 bases). The CDR3 is 14 amino acids. Germline CDR1 and CDR2: KGHDR and SFDVKD. V was trimmed by 6 bases and J by 7 bases, leaving 15 bases between them. CDR3 in amino acids: CATSTPGGVQPQHF. The DNA of the CDR3 is TGTGCCACCAGTACCCCCGGGGGGGTCCAGCCCCAGCATTTT.

The J gene is TRBJ2-7, the V gene TRBV5-6, with TRBD2 identical over 8 bases. The CDR3 sequence is 14 residues long. In germline, CDR1 is SGHDT, CDR2 YYEEEE. The junction had 2 bases not matched to a gene; V was cut back by 2 bases and J by 1 base. The CDR3 is CASSLAGESYEQYF. The CDR3 bases are TGTGCCAGCAGCTTAGCGGGAGAATCCTACGAGCAGTACTTC.

The chain has TRBV5-1 and TRBJ2-7; D perhaps matches TRBD1 (6 bases). Deletions cut 4 bases from V and 5 bases from J, with 22 bases between. The CDR3 totals 16 residues. Looked up from germline, CDR1 is SGHRS and CDR2 is YFSETQ. The CDR3 sequence is CASSLTTGTGKDEQYF. Here the CDR3 DNA reads TGCGCCAGCAGCCTGACGACGGGAACAGGGAAAGACGAGCAGTACTTC.

This chain uses TRBV7-2 with TRBJ2-4; 9 bases align to TRBD1. Germline V lookup: CDR1 SGHTA, CDR2 FQGNSA. Trimming cost V 5 bases and J 0 bases; bases outside gene matches: 8. The CDR3 sequence is 17 residues long. The CDR3 coding sequence is TGTGCCAGCAGCGCCGGGACAGGGTTAATAGCCAAAAACATTCAGTACTTC. As protein: CASSAGTGLIAKNIQYF.

The chain employs TRBV28 and TRBJ2-5; D possibly corresponds to TRBD2 (5 bases). The CDR3 spans 15 residues. The V and J ends lost 5 bases and 3 bases respectively, with 16 bases between them. Germline lookup yields CDR1 MDHEN and CDR2 SYDVKM. CDR3 amino acids: CASSELRVGKETQYF. CDR3 sequence (DNA): TGTGCCAGCAGTGAATTGCGGGTGGGCAAAGAGACCCAGTACTTC.

The chain combines TRBV3-1 (or the pseudogene TRBV3-2) with TRBJ1-4; TRBD1 matches 8 bases. This CDR3 spans 17 amino acids. Trimming took 4 bases from V and 4 from J; bases not matched to a gene: 11. CDR1 is LGHDT, CDR2 YNNKEL, per germline (reference sequence). The DNA for the CDR3 is TGTGCCAGCAGCCCTAGCGGACAGGGAACCTTTAATGAAAAACTGTTTTTT. Translated: CASSPSGQGTFNEKLFF.

This chain joins TRBV5-1 and TRBJ2-1; 8 bases match TRBD1. Trimming cost V 0 bases and J 7 bases; bases outside gene matches: 9. This CDR3 is built from 16 residues. CDR1 is SGHRS and CDR2 is YFSETQ in the germline V gene. Here the CDR3 DNA reads TGCGCCAGCAGCTTGGCCCCGCAGGGGGCTATGAATGAGCAGTTCTTC. As protein: CASSLAPQGAMNEQFF.

This rearrangement joins TRBV7-2 to TRBJ2-1; D remains ambiguous. This CDR3 contains 16 residues. V was cut by 5 bases and J by 4 bases, with 18 bases left in between. Germline loops: CDR1 SGHTA, CDR2 FQGNSA. CDR3 sequence reads: CASSPRVLEYYNEQFF. The CDR3 nucleotides are TGTGCCAGCAGCCCCCGGGTACTTGAATATTACAATGAGCAGTTCTTC.

The rearrangement links TRBV7-9 to TRBJ2-2, with D maybe TRBD1 (5 bases). V lost 6 bases and J 4 bases, leaving 15 bases between the germline ends. This CDR3 spans 15 amino acids. Germline values: CDR1 SEHNR, CDR2 FQNEAQ (reference sequence). The CDR3 bases are TGTGCCAGCAGTTCGACAGTTTCACCCACCGGGGAGCTGTTTTTT. Translation: CASSSTVSPTGELFF.

The rearrangement uses TRBV6-5 and TRBJ2-3; D call uncertain. The V end was cut by 5 bases, the J end by 6 bases, with 6 bases between. This CDR3 spans 11 amino acids. Germline CDR1 and CDR2: MNHEY and SVGAGI. Here the CDR3 reads CASSIGDTQYF. The CDR3 bases are TGTGCCAGCAGTATCGGGGATACGCAGTATTTT.

The chain joins TRBV30 to TRBJ2-7, with TRBD1 matching 9 bases. Germline V gives CDR1 GTSNPN, CDR2 SVGIG (reference sequence). The V segment lost 1 base and the J segment 2 bases; nucleotides outside the gene matches: 6. The CDR3 consists of 15 residues. CDR3 sequence: CAWSGTGAPTYEQYF. The DNA for the CDR3 is TGTGCCTGGAGTGGGACAGGGGCACCTACCTACGAGCAGTACTTC.

This clone has just one count. The chain links TRBV18 to TRBJ1-6, with TRBD1 as a possible D gene (5 bases). This CDR3 contains 15 residues. CDR1 is KGHSH, CDR2 LQKENI, per germline. Trimming took 3 bases from V and 7 from J, leaving 13 bases between them. Here the CDR3 DNA reads TGTGCCAGCTCACCCGCCCAGGGTAGGAATTCACCCCTCCACTTT. Translation gives CASSPAQGRNSPLHF. Filled out from reference TRBV18 and TRBJ1-6, the complete variable domain reads NAGVMQNPRHLVRRRGQEARLRCSPMKGHSHVYWYRQLPEEGLKFMVYLQKENIIDESGMPKERFSAEFPKEGPSILRIQQVVRGDSAAYFCASSPAQGRNSPLHFGNGTRLTVT.

The V call is TRBV6-5, the J call TRBJ1-2; no definite D call. The CDR3 spans 12 residues. Germline assignment: CDR1 MNHEY and CDR2 SVGAGI. V shed 2 bases and J shed 4 bases, with 5 bases lying between them. In DNA form, the CDR3 reads TGTGCCAGCAGTTACGCGGCCTATGGCTACACCTTC. Its protein is CASSYAAYGYTF.

The genes are TRBV19 and TRBJ1-2; 8 bases match TRBD1. Germline V gene sequence: CDR1 LNHDA, CDR2 SQIVND (reference sequence). The length of the CDR3 is 14 residues. V shed 2 bases, J shed 4 bases, and the junction held 3 bases outside the gene matches. CDR3 sequence: CASSIQGAIYGYTF. The CDR3 DNA reads as TGTGCCAGTAGTATACAGGGGGCAATCTATGGCTACACCTTC.

The rearrangement uses TRBV19 and TRBJ2-7; D call uncertain. Germline values: CDR1 LNHDA, CDR2 SQIVND (reference sequence). V was shortened by 3 bases and J by 3 bases, with 6 bases between the two germline ends. The CDR3 runs to 12 residues. DNA for the CDR3: TGTGCCAGTAGTATGGGCCTCTACGAGCAGTACTTC. Protein: CASSMGLYEQYF.

This chain links TRBV9 with TRBJ1-3; 7 positions match TRBD1. V lost 0 bases to trimming and J lost 0 bases; unmatched junction nucleotides: 0. The CDR3 runs 15 residues. Germline V CDR1 and CDR2: SGDLS, YYNGEE. CDR3 sequence (DNA): TGTGCCAGCAGCGTAGGGGACAGCTCTGGAAACACCATATATTTT. The encoded protein is CASSVGDSSGNTIYF. Complete variable domain (other parts from reference TRBV9 and TRBJ1-3): DSGVTQTPKHLITATGQRVTLRCSPRSGDLSVYWYQQSLDQGLQFLIQYYNGEERAKGNILERFSAQQFPDLHSELNLSSLELGDSALYFCASSVGDSSGNTIYFGEGSWLTVV.

The CDR3 DNA reads TGTGCCAGCAGTGAAGCTAGGTGGGCGTACGAGCAGTACTTC. Its translation: CASSEARWAYEQYF. V usage is TRBV6-1 and J usage is TRBJ2-7; D uncertain. Germline CDR1 is MNHNS and CDR2 is SASEGT. Between the trimmed V and J ends, which lost 0 bases and 4 bases, there was a span of 10 bases. This CDR3 has 14 residues.

The rearrangement joins TRBV7-9 to TRBJ2-7; 9 bases are shared with TRBD1. The V gene's germline CDR1 is SEHNR and CDR2 FQNEAQ (reference sequence). CDR3 length: 16 amino acids. With 4 bases clipped from V and 4 bases from J, the junction kept 11 bases outside the gene matches. CDR3 in DNA: TGTGCCAGCAGCTCGACCTTGGGGGACAGGGAGTACGAGCAGTACTTC. Amino acid sequence: CASSSTLGDREYEQYF.

This clone turned up a few times. The sample carries other DNA sequences with the same CDR3. The chain employs TRBV4-2 and TRBJ1-3, with a tentative D call TRBD1 (6 bases). Per germline, CDR1 LGHNA and CDR2 YNFKEQ. The CDR3 is made up of 15 amino acids. V was shortened by 0 bases and J by 4 bases, with 10 bases between the two germline ends. The CDR3: CASSQDRGGGNTIYF. DNA for the CDR3: TGTGCCAGCAGCCAAGATAGGGGGGGCGGAAACACCATATATTTT.

About this clone itself: The junction does not match germline at one end; this may be a read error. The chain combines TRBV30 with TRBJ1-2; 7 bases fit TRBD1. From germline, CDR1 is GTSNPN and CDR2 SVGIG (reference sequence). There are 13 residues in the CDR3. The CDR3 DNA reads as TGTGCCCGGAGCATGCGACAGGGTGCTGGCTACACCTTC. It yields the protein CARSMRQGAGYTF.

The chain couples TRBV7-2 to TRBJ2-3; 10 bases fit TRBD2. Germline CDR1 reads SGHTA; CDR2 reads FQGNSA. CDR3 length: 15 residues. The V and J ends lost 1 base and 6 bases, in that order; junction bases with no gene match: 4. CDR3: CASSLGSLAGDTQYF. The CDR3 coding sequence is TGTGCCAGCAGCTTAGGGTCACTAGCGGGGGATACGCAGTATTTT. The full variable domain, rest sourced from reference TRBV7-2 and TRBJ2-3, is GAGVSQSPSNKVTEKGKDVELRCDPISGHTALYWYRQSLGQGLEFLIYFQGNSAPDKSGLPSDRFSAERTGGSVSTLTIQRTQQEDSAVYLCASSLGSLAGDTQYFGPGTRLTVL.

V usage is TRBV6-5 and J usage is TRBJ1-5; possibly TRBD1 for D (6 bases). Per germline, CDR1 MNHEY and CDR2 SVGAGI. V was shortened by 6 bases and J by 2 bases, with 14 bases between the two germline ends. The CDR3 consists of 15 residues. The CDR3 loop reads CASRGADWGNQPQHF. In DNA form, the CDR3 reads TGTGCCAGCAGGGGGGCAGATTGGGGCAATCAGCCCCAGCATTTT.